This TCR beta chain was identified in a study of OX40 agonist ivuxolimab in advanced cancers. Study-level information: Intravenous ivuxolimab was administered to patients every 2 weeks at 0.01 to 10 mg/kg.

Produced via immunoSEQ multiplex PCR; TCRdb's table is partial and in-frame only. The sample includes about 19,000 clones, approximately 77% seen only once; the top ten take around a sixth. Broader study findings: Nonresponders included some who also had low normalized T-cell clonal expansion.

A note on this clone: Its specificity is unknown.

Patients were ruled out by autoimmune disease history or systemic immunosuppression. This TCR derives from an adult with an advanced solid tumor such as melanoma, head and neck, liver or kidney cancer. Here the sequenced sample was CD4+ or CD8+ T cells sorted from blood, taken in a trial of the OX40 agonist ivuxolimab.

The CDR3 loop reads CAISEQLAYSTDTQYF. As DNA, the CDR3 is TGTGCCATCAGTGAGCAACTAGCGTATAGCACAGATACGCAGTATTTT. The chain carries TRBV10-3 and TRBJ2-3, with 7 bases aligning to TRBD2. The ends lost 2 bases at V and 0 bases at J; junction bases unmatched: 5. The CDR3 has 16 residues. Germline V gives CDR1 ENHRY, CDR2 SYGVKD.